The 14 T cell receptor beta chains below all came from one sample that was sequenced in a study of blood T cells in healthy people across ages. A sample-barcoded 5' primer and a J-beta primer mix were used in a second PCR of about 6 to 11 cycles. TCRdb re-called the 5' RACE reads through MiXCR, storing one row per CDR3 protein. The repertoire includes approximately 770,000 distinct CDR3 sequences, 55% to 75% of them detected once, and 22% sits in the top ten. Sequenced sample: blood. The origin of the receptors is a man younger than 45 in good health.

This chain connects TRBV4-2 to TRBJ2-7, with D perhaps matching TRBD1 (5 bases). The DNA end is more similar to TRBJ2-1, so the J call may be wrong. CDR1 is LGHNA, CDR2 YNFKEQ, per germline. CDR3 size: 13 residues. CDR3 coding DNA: TGTGCCAGCAGCCAAGAACAGGCGTACGAGCAGTTCTTC. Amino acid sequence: CASSQEQAYEQFF.

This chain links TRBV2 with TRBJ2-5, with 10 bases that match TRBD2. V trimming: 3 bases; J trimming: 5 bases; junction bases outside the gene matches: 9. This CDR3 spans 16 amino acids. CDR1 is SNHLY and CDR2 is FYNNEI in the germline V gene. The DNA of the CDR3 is TGTGCCAGCAGTGAGCCCCGGGGACTAGCGTACGAGACCCAGTACTTC. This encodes CASSEPRGLAYETQYF.

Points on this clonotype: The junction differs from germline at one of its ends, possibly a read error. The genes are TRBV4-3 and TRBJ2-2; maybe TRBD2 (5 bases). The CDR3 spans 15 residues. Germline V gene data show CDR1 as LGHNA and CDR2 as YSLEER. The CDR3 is CASSQEDGNTGKLFF. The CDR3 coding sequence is TGCGCCAGCAGCCAAGAGGACGGTAACACCGGGAAGCTGTTTTTT.

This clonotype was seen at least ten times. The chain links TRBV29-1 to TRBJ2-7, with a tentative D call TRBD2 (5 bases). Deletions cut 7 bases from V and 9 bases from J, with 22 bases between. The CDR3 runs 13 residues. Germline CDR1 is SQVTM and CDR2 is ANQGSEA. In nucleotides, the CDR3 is TGCAGCGCCGGAGGCGAAGGCGGTCCCACGCAGTACTTC. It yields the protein CSAGGEGGPTQYF.

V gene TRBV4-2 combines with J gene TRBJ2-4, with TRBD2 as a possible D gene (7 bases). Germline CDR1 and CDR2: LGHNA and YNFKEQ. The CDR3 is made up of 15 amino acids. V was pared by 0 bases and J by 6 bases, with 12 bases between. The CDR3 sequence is CASSQDLRGPNIQYF. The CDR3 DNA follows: TGTGCCAGCAGCCAAGATTTGCGGGGGCCAAACATTCAGTACTTC.

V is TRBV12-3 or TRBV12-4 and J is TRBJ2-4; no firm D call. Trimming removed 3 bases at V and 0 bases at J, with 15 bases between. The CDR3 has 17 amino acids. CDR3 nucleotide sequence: TGTGCCAGCAGTTTTCGTCCAGGTGACTTAGCCAAAAACATTCAGTACTTC. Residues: CASSFRPGDLAKNIQYF.

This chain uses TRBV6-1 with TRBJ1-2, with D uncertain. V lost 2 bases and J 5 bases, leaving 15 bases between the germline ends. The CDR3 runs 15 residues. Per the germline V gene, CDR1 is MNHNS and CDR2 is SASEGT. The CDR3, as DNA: TGTGCCAGCAGTGAATCTCCGGATCCTCTTTATGGCTACACCTTC. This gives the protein CASSESPDPLYGYTF.

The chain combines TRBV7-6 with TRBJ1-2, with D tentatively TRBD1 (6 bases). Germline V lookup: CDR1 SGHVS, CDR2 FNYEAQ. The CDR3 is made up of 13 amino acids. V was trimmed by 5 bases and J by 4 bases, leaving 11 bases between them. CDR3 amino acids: CASSTNRAYGYTF. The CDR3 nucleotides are TGTGCCAGCAGCACCAACAGGGCCTATGGCTACACCTTC.

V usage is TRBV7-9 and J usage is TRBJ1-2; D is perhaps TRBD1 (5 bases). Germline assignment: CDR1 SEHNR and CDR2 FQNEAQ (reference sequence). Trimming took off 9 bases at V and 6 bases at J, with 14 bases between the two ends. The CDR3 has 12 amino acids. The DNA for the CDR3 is TGTGCCAGTCAAGGGGTTGGGAATGGCTACACCTTC. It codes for CASQGVGNGYTF. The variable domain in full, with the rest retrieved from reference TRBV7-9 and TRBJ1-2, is DTGVSQNPRHKITKRGQNVTFRCDPISEHNRLYWYRQTLGQGPEFLTYFQNEAQLEKSRLLSDRFSAERPKGSFSTLEIQRTEQGDSAMYLCASQGVGNGYTFGSGTRLTVV.

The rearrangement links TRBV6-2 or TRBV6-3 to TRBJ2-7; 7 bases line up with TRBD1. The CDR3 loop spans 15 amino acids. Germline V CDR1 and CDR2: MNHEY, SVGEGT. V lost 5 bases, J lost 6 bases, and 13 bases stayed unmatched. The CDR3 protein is CASSRQGKESLEQYF. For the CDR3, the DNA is TGTGCCAGCAGTCGACAGGGCAAAGAGTCCCTCGAGCAGTACTTC.

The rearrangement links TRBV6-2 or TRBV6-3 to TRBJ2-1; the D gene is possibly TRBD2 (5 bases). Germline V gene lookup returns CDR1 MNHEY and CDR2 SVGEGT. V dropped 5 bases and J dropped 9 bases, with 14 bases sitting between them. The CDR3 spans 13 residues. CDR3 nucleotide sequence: TGTGCCAGCAGTACCTCCTCGGGGTCTGAGCAGTTCTTC. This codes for CASSTSSGSEQFF.

CDR3 sequence (DNA): TGTGCCAGCAAACCGGGGCCTGTATCCTACGAGCAGTACTTC. It translates to CASKPGPVSYEQYF. The chain recombines TRBV6-6 with TRBJ2-7, with D tentatively TRBD1 or TRBD2 (5 bases each). CDR1 is MNHNY and CDR2 is SVGAGI in the germline V gene (reference sequence). There are 14 residues in the CDR3. V lost 7 bases and J lost 1, with 14 bases in between.

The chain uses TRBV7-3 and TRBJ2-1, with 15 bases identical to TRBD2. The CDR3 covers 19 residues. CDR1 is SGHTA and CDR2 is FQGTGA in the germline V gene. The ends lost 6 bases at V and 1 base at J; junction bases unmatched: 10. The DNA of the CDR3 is TGTGCCAGCAGGGGGAAGGGACTAGCGGGAGGACCTTCCTACAATGAGCAGTTCTTC. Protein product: CASRGKGLAGGPSYNEQFF.

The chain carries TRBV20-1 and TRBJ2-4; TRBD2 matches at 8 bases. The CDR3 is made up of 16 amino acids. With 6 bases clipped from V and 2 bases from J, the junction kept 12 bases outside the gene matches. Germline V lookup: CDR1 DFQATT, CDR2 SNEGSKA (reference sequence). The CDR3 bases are TGCAGTGCGAATACGGGGGGGCGGGCGTCCAAAAACATTCAGTACTTC. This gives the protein CSANTGGRASKNIQYF.